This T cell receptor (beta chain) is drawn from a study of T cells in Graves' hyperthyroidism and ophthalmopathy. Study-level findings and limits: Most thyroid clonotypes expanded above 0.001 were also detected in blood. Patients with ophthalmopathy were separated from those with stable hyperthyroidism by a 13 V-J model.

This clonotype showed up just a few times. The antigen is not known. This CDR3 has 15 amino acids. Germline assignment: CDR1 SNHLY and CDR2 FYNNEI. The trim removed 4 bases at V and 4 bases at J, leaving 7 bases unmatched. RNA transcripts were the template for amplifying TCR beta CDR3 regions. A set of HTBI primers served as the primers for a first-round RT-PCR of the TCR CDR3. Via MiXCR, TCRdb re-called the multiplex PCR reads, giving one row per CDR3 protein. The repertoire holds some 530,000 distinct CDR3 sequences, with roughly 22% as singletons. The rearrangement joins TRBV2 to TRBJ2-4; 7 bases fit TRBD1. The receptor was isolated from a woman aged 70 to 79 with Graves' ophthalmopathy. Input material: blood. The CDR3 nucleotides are TGTGCCAGCAGTGCTCCGGGACAGCCTAAAAACATTCAGTACTTC. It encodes CASSAPGQPKNIQYF.